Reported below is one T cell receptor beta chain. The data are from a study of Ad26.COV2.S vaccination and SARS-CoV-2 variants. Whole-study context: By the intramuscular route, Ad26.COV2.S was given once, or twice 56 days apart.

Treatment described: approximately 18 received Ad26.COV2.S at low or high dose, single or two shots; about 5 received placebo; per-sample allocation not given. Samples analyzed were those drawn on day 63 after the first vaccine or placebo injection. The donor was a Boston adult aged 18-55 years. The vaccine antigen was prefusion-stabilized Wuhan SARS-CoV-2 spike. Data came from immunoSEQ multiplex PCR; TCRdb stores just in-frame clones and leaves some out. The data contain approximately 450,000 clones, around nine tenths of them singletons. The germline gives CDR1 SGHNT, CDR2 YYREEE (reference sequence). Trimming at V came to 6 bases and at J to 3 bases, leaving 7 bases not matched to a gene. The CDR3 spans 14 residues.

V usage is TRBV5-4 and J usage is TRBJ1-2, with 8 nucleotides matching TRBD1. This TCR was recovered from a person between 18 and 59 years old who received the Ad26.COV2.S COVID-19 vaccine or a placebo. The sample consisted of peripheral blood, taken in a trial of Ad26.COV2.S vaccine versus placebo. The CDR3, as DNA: TGTGCCAGCACCTCGGACAGGGCCCACTATGGCTACACCTTC. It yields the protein CASTSDRAHYGYTF.